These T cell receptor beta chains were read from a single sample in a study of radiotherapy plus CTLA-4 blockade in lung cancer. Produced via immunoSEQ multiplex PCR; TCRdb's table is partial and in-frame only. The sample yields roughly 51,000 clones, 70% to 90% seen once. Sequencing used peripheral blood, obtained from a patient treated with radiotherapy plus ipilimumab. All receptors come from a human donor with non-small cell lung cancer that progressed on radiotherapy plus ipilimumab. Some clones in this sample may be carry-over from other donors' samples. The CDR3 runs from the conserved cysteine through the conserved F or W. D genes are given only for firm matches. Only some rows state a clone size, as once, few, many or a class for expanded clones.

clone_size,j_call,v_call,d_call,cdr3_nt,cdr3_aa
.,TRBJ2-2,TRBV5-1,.,TGCGCCAGCGGGTCGGGTACGAACACCGGGGAGCTGTTTTTT,CASGSGTNTGELFF
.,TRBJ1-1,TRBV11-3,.,TGTGCCAGCAGCTTAGATTCTGTGAACACTGAAGCTTTCTTT,CASSLDSVNTEAFF
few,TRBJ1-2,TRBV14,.,TGTGCCAGCAGCCTACAGGGCCTCTATGGCTACACCTTC,CASSLQGLYGYTF
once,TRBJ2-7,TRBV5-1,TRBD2,TGCGCCAGCAGCTTCACTAGCGGGAGCACCTACGAGCAGTACTTC,CASSFTSGSTYEQYF
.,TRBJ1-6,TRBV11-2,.,TGTGCCAGCAGGCAACCGGCGACAGTTAATTCACCCCTCCACTTT,CASRQPATVNSPLHF
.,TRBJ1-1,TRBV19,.,TGTGCCAGTAGTCTACGCCCCCGGAACACTGAAGCTTTCTTT,CASSLRPRNTEAFF
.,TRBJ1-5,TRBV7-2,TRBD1,TGTGCCAGCAGCTTAGACAGGGGGCAAGGCAATCAGCCCCAGCATTTT,CASSLDRGQGNQPQHF
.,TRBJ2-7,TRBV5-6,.,TGTGCCAGCAGCTTCTTAATATCTGGGACGGGGGTCCCCTACGAGCAGTACTTC,CASSFLISGTGVPYEQYF
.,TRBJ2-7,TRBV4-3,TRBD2,TGCGCCAGCAGCCAAGACGCGACTAGCGGGGCCGAGCAGTACTTC,CASSQDATSGAEQYF
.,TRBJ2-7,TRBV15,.,TGTGCCACCAGCAGAGATACTAGTCTCTCCTACGAGCAGTACTTC,CATSRDTSLSYEQYF
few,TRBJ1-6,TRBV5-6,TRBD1,TGTGCCAGCAGCTCTCCCTCCCGGGACAGGGAGGTGCACTTT,CASSSPSRDREVHF
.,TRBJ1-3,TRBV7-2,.,TGTGCCAGCAGCGCGTCTGGAAACACCATATATTTT,CASSASGNTIYF
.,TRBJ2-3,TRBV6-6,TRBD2,TGTGCCAGCAGCCGCGGACTAGCGGGGGGCACAGATACGCAGTATTTT,CASSRGLAGGTDTQYF
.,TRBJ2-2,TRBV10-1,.,TGCGCCAGCAAGCAGGAGGGGGCGTTAACCGGGGAGCTGTTTTTT,CASKQEGALTGELFF
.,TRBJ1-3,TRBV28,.,TGTGCCAGCAGCCCCTACTCTGGAAACACCATATATTTT,CASSPYSGNTIYF
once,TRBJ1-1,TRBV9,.,TGTGCCAGCAGCGTAGGAGCCGGGGTCAACACTGAAGCTTTCTTT,CASSVGAGVNTEAFF
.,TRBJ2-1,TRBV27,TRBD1,TGTGCCAGCAGTTTATCGACAGGGGGCAGGGATGAGCAGTTCTTC,CASSLSTGGRDEQFF
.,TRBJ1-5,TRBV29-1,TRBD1,TGCAGCGTCGACCGCGGGACAGGGAATCAGCCCCAGCATTTT,CSVDRGTGNQPQHF
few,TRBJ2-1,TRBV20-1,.,TGCAGTGCACCTCGACAGGTCCAGCAGTTCTTC,CSAPRQVQQFF
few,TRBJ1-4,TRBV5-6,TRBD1,TGTGCCAGCAGCTGGGACAGGTCAAATGAAAAACTGTTTTTT,CASSWDRSNEKLFF
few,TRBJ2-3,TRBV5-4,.,TGTGCCAGCAGCTTGGCCAGGTACACAGATACGCAGTATTTT,CASSLARYTDTQYF
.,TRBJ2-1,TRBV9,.,TGTGCCAGCAGCGTTTCTAGCGCCTCGAGGGAGCAGTTCTTC,CASSVSSASREQFF
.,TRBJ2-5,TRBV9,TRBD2,TGTGCCAGCAGCGTCGAGGGACTAACTGGGACCCAGTACTTC,CASSVEGLTGTQYF